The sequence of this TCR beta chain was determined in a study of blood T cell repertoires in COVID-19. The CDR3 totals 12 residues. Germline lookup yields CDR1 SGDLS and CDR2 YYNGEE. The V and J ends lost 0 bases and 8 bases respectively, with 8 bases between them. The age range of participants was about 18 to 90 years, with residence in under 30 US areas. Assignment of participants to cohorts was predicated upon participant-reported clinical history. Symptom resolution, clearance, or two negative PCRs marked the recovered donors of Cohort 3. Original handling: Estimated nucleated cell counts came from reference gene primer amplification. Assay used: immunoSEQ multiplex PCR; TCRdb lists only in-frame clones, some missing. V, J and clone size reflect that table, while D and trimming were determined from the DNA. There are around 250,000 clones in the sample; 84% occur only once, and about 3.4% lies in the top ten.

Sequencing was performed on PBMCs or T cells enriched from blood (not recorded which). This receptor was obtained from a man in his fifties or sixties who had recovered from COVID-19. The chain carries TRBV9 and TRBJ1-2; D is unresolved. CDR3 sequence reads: CASSVGDPGYTF. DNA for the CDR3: TGTGCCAGCAGCGTAGGAGATCCCGGCTACACCTTC.